A single sample is the source of the 21 T cell receptor beta chains below, sequenced in a study of T cells in women clearing cervical HPV infection. Only in-frame clones appear in the TCRdb table, and some are missing; sequencing was by immunoSEQ multiplex PCR. Its clone listing holds roughly 20,000 clones. The sequenced sample consisted of blood buffy coat. The receptors derive from a woman between 18 and 69 years old with a cervical HPV16 infection that either progressed to CIN3+ or cleared (not recorded which).

With respect to this clone: The CDR3 is cut off 3 residues early in the read; its end comes from the germline J gene. V is TRBV5-1 and J is TRBJ1-5; 8 nucleotides agree with TRBD1. The CDR3 has 15 amino acids. Losses at the gene ends were 0 bases for V and 4 bases for J; bases not matched to a gene: 3. Germline CDR1 reads SGHRS; CDR2 reads YFSETQ. The sequenced CDR3 bases are TGCGCCAGCAGCTTGGGGCAGGGGGCTAATCAGCCC. Residues: CASSLGQGANQP. The complete CDR3 protein is CASSLGQGANQPQHF.

The CDR3 loop is CASSERGGQPQYF. The CDR3 DNA, read in part, is TGTGCCAGCAGTGAAAGGGGAGGTCAGCCG. The chain has TRBV2 and TRBJ2-3; D might be TRBD2 (6 bases). The read terminates 3 residues ahead of where the CDR3 ends, so the germline J gene completes it. Per germline, CDR1 SNHLY and CDR2 FYNNEI. The CDR3 is 13 residues long.

As regards this clone: The sequenced fragment ends 3 residues before the CDR3 boundary, so the rest is inferred from the germline J gene. This sequence joins TRBV11-2 and TRBJ2-2, with D tentatively TRBD1 (6 bases). Germline CDR1 is SGHAT and CDR2 is FQNNGV. The CDR3 sequence is 14 residues long. CDR3 amino acids: CASSHYRENSPLFF. CDR3 DNA (partial): TGTGCCAGCAGCCATTACAGGGAGAATTCACCG.

CDR3 bases read: TGCAGTGCTAGAGCAGGGGGCAATCAGCCC. Protein sequence: CSARAGGNQP. From start to end, the CDR3 is CSARAGGNQPQHF. This chain uses TRBV20-1 with TRBJ1-5, with a weak D call TRBD1 (6 bases). The read ends 3 residues early relative to the CDR3; the germline J gene fills the gap. Trimming took 1 base from V and 2 from J, leaving 6 bases between them. Germline CDR1 is DFQATT and CDR2 is SNEGSKA (reference sequence). The CDR3 runs to 13 residues.

Worth noting for this clone: The read terminates 3 residues ahead of where the CDR3 ends, so the germline J gene completes it. The chain has TRBV29-1 and TRBJ1-2; D is undetermined. The CDR3 covers 13 residues. Germline V gene lookup returns CDR1 SQVTM and CDR2 ANQGSEA. Trimming cost V 3 bases and J 1 base, with 9 bases left between them. CDR3 in amino acids: CSVEARLNYGYTF. The CDR3 DNA, read in part, is TGCAGCGTTGAGGCCAGACTTAACTATGGC.

In regard to this clone: From the germline J gene comes the end of the CDR3, since the read stops 3 residues before it. This chain links TRBV5-1 with TRBJ1-4; 11 bases line up with TRBD1. The CDR3 has 16 residues. The germline V gene has CDR1 SGHRS and CDR2 YFSETQ. CDR3 bases read: TGCGCCAGCAGCTCCACGAGGACAGGGGGCAAATCACCA. This codes for CASSSTRTGGKSP. The complete CDR3 sequence is CASSSTRTGGKSPLFF.

A note on this clone: The read gets to within 3 residues of the CDR3 end, and the germline J gene fills in the rest. This sequence joins TRBV20-1 and TRBJ1-1; 7 nucleotides agree with TRBD1. Germline V gives CDR1 DFQATT, CDR2 SNEGSKA (reference sequence). The V gene end was trimmed by 4 bases and the J gene end by 1 base; junction bases not matched to a gene: 6. CDR3 size: 14 residues. The sequenced CDR3 bases are TGCAGTGCTAAACAGACAGGGACGAACACTGAA. Its protein product is CSAKQTGTNTE. The full CDR3 is CSAKQTGTNTEAFF.

As for this clone: The read ends 3 residues before the CDR3 terminus; that terminus is restored from the germline J gene. The V call is TRBV4-1, the J call TRBJ1-4, with 9 bases fitting TRBD1. Germline CDR1 reads MGHRA; CDR2 reads YSYEKL. V was clipped by 3 bases and J by 8 bases; unmatched bases: 10. This CDR3 region has 16 residues. CDR3 loop: CASSQNPGTGSEKLFF. CDR3 DNA, as far as it was read: TGCGCCAGCAGCCAGAACCCCGGGACAGGGTCCGAAAAA.

Comments on this clone: Germline and junction disagree at one end, which may indicate a read error. Sequencing ends 3 residues short of the CDR3 end; the germline J gene provides the rest. The chain has TRBV10-3 and TRBJ2-7; D is possibly TRBD2 (5 bases). CDR1 and CDR2 (germline): ENHRY, SYGVKD. This CDR3 spans 12 amino acids. The part of the CDR3 DNA that was read is TGTGCCACCAGTCGAGGGCCCGACGAG. Protein sequence: CATSRGPDE. Given in full, the CDR3 is CATSRGPDEQYF.

In the case of this clone: The CDR3 goes on 3 residues after the read ends, and that part is filled in from the germline J gene. The chain has TRBV30 and TRBJ1-1, with D hard to call. The germline V gene has CDR1 GTSNPN and CDR2 SVGIG (reference sequence). V lost 2 bases to trimming and J lost 0 bases, with 13 bases between them. The CDR3 is 15 amino acids. The CDR3 loop is CAWSLTLSMNTEAFF. The sequenced part of the CDR3 DNA is TGTGCCTGGAGTCTAACTTTGAGCATGAACACTGAA.

About this clone: Coverage ceases 3 residues before the CDR3 finishes, and the germline J gene fills in the end. The chain uses TRBV7-6 and TRBJ1-2; TRBD1 matches at 7 bases. The CDR3 has 15 residues. CDR1 is SGHVS and CDR2 is FNYEAQ in the germline V gene. The CDR3 here is CASSLGTGVYNDYTF. The sequenced CDR3 bases are TGTGCCAGCAGCTTAGGCACAGGGGTTTACAATGAC.

Turning to this clone: Other DNA sequences within the sample encode an identical CDR3. The CDR3 DNA, read in part, is TGTGCCAGCTCCCCCCCTTTTCGGCTAGCGGGGGAGGGGAATGAG. This codes for CASSPPFRLAGEGNE. The full CDR3 is CASSPPFRLAGEGNEQFF. The J gene is TRBJ2-1, the V gene TRBV18, with 10 bases matching TRBD2. The read finishes 3 residues shy of the CDR3 end, and the germline J gene is used to complete it. The CDR3 loop spans 18 amino acids. CDR1 is KGHSH, CDR2 LQKENI, per germline. With V trimmed by 6 bases and J by 7 bases, 18 bases remained unmatched.

Worth noting for this clone: The read is 3 residues too short to cover the CDR3 end, so that end is filled in from the germline J gene. The chain couples TRBV19 to TRBJ2-3; D is perhaps TRBD2 (5 bases). The CDR3 extends over 14 amino acids. Trimming cost V 7 bases and J 5 bases, with 16 bases left between them. Germline assignment: CDR1 LNHDA and CDR2 SQIVND (reference sequence). The CDR3 region is CASNIGRAEDTQYF. CDR3 bases read: TGTGCCAGTAACATTGGGCGGGCCGAAGATACG.

Regarding this clone: The read stops 3 residues short of the end of the CDR3; the missing end is completed from the germline J gene. The chain is built from TRBV7-2 and TRBJ1-6; the match to TRBD1 covers 9 bases. V dropped 5 bases and J dropped 10; count of bases not matched to a gene: 9. Germline V gene lookup returns CDR1 SGHTA and CDR2 FQGNSA. CDR3 length: 15 amino acids. The sequenced part of the CDR3 DNA is TGTGCCAGCAGCGAGGAGGGGACAGGGAGATCACCC. The encoded protein is CASSEEGTGRSP. The whole CDR3 sequence reads CASSEEGTGRSPLHF.

Partial CDR3 DNA: TGTGCCAGCAGGGACCTGGGACAGGGTGGTAATTCACCA. It yields the protein CASRDLGQGGNSP. The complete CDR3 protein is CASRDLGQGGNSPLFF. The chain carries TRBV2 and TRBJ1-4; 9 bases map to TRBD1. The CDR3 is cut off 3 residues early in the read; its end comes from the germline J gene. Per the germline V gene, CDR1 is SNHLY and CDR2 is FYNNEI. The CDR3 covers 16 residues.

Comment on this clone: The observed sequence ends 3 residues before the CDR3 terminus, with the missing tail filled in from the germline J gene. V usage is TRBV20-1 and J usage is TRBJ2-7; 8 nucleotides line up with TRBD2. CDR1 is DFQATT and CDR2 is SNEGSKA in the germline V gene (reference sequence). The CDR3 covers 14 residues. V gave up 1 base and J gave up 1 base; unmatched junction bases: 3. Here the CDR3 reads CSARGIAGSYEQYF. Partial CDR3 DNA: TGCAGTGCTAGAGGGATAGCGGGGTCCTACGAG.

Concerning this clone itself: The CDR3 is cut off 3 residues early in the read; its end comes from the germline J gene. The J gene is TRBJ1-4, the V gene TRBV7-3; 7 bases line up with TRBD1. CDR3 size: 15 residues. V dropped 7 bases and J dropped 0; count of bases not matched to a gene: 5. Germline V lookup: CDR1 SGHTA, CDR2 FQGTGA. Here the CDR3 reads CASTNRGPTNEKLFF. CDR3 DNA, as far as it was read: TGTGCCAGCACCAACAGGGGACCAACTAATGAAAAA.

Concerning this clone itself: The sequence runs out 3 residues before the end of the CDR3; the remainder is reconstructed from the germline J gene. This chain joins TRBV20-1 and TRBJ1-1; D not resolved. Germline assignment: CDR1 DFQATT and CDR2 SNEGSKA (reference sequence). CDR3 length equals 14 residues. Trimming removed 1 base at V and 2 bases at J, with 11 bases between. This CDR3 reads CSARVPGFNTEAFF. The DNA read from the CDR3 is TGCAGTGCTAGAGTCCCGGGGTTTAACACTGAA.

Worth noting for this clone: The sequenced fragment ends 3 residues before the CDR3 boundary, so the rest is inferred from the germline J gene. The chain combines TRBV7-6 with TRBJ2-2; D may match TRBD1 or TRBD2 (6 bases each). The CDR3 runs to 16 residues. Trimming shortened V by 4 bases and J by 0 bases, and 12 bases separated the two germline ends. Germline CDR1 SGHVS, CDR2 FNYEAQ. Here the CDR3 reads CASSSQEGANTGELFF. The covered CDR3 bases are TGTGCCAGCAGCTCCCAGGAGGGGGCGAACACCGGGGAG.

Of note for this clone: The read comes to an end 3 residues before the CDR3 does, leaving the germline J gene to fill in the end. The chain joins TRBV30 to TRBJ2-5, with D perhaps matching TRBD2 (7 bases). Looked up from germline, CDR1 is GTSNPN and CDR2 is SVGIG (reference sequence). With 4 bases removed from V and 5 bases from J, the gap between germline ends came to 17 bases. This CDR3 region has 14 residues. CDR3 residues: CAWKGGALGETQYF. Partial CDR3 DNA: TGTGCCTGGAAGGGGGGGGCACTGGGTGAGACC.

Remarks on this clone: With the read ending 3 residues before the CDR3 end, the germline J gene is used to fill in that end. This chain links TRBV19 with TRBJ1-2, with D tentatively TRBD1 (6 bases). The germline V gene encodes CDR1 LNHDA and CDR2 SQIVND (reference sequence). The CDR3 extends over 13 amino acids. Trimming shortened V by 8 bases and J by 4 bases, and 14 bases separated the two germline ends. Incomplete CDR3 DNA: TGTGCCAGTCAACAGGGCGGCGGCTATGGC. Its translation: CASQQGGGYG. The entire CDR3 is CASQQGGGYGYTF.